This T cell receptor (beta chain) appears in the sequencing data of a study of blood T cells in healthy people across ages (dated by TCRdb to 2013 to 2016). A note on the overall study: In model experiments, roughly one uniquely barcoded TCR beta cDNA molecule per two T cells was captured by template switching. The study analyzed two additional independent replicas of 1 million unique cDNA reads from the same blood draw for two donors, one aged 18 to 29 and one aged 80 or older. To track age-related changes in TCR beta repertoire diversity, the study relied on deep sequencing normalized with unique cDNA molecular identifiers. To avoid experimental bias, donors of different ages were randomly spread across the sequencing lanes. The donors were divided into four age groups: young (average approximately 17 years), middle-aged (under 40), aged (approximately 62) and long-lived (82).

Broad study findings and their caveats: Conclusive comparison of naive and antigen-experienced compartments was prevented by the profiling of bulk unsorted PBMCs. Total diversity estimates from one million sequenced T cells were considered lower bounds and underestimates. Observed TCR beta diversity correlated strongly with the percentage of naive T cells measured by flow cytometry. Compared with the aged group, the long-lived group had more naive CD4+ T cells, fewer expanded clones and increased TCR diversity, a pattern suggesting age selection. As age increased, observed TCR beta diversity per million T cells dropped in a roughly linear way, and a significant reduction was already evident by age around 41. Because the CMV infection status of the donors was unknown, age-related changes in expanded clonotypes may potentially have been confounded.

The method behind the library was 5' RACE. Sequencing took place on an Illumina HiSeq 2500. A second PCR of roughly 7 to 11 cycles was run with a J-beta primer mix and a sample-barcoded 5' primer. A template-switch 5' adaptor carrying 12 random nucleotides introduced a unique molecular identifier onto each TCR beta cDNA molecule. Each sample yielded at least 3 million CDR3-containing paired-end reads. The Mint cDNA synthesis kit, primed by a TRBC-specific oligonucleotide, was used to synthesize first-strand cDNA from all RNA. Following uracil-DNA glycosylase treatment, all cDNA underwent a first 18-cycle PCR with the universal primers M1SS and BC2_uni_R. Regarding the original processing steps: For normalization, 1 million high-quality reads, each with a distinct molecular identifier, were randomly selected from each sample. Instead of being binned into consensus sequences, reads that shared molecular identifiers were thrown out. MiTCR, run with a Q25 quality threshold and the strictest error-elimination algorithm, handled CDR3 identification, clonotype clustering and error correction. A nonparametric unseen species model with Euler transformation was used to estimate a lower bound on total TCR beta diversity. TCRdb applied fastp at Q25 and MiXCR to the public reads, then kept only in-frame beta chains. Every CDR3 protein is listed once, alongside the most common genes and DNA of its rows. These V and J calls derive from TCRdb rather than the authors' analysis. The sample includes 450,000 to 700,000 distinct CDR3 sequences, with 25% to 30% observed a single time. Around 20% of the sample lies in the top ten.

This clonotype showed up just a few times. There is no known antigen for this receptor. There are no base qualities to consult, and no much larger clone falls within one base. The CDR3, cysteine through phenylalanine, is 15 amino acids long. Only the CDR3 DNA stays, 45 bases, in frame from base 1. Taken from the germline V gene (reference sequence), the CDR1 and CDR2 loops are MNHEY and SMNVEV. V drops 6 bases and J drops 7 bases, leaving 18 bases in between. Donors were a few dozen systemically healthy Caucasian individuals from Russia aged roughly 6 to 90 years. Each donor gave approximately 10 milliliters of peripheral blood, collected into EDTA-treated Vacutainer tubes. Ficoll-Paque density-gradient centrifugation was used to isolate PBMCs, with at least 6.5 million per sample. Total RNA was extracted from PBMCs with Trizol reagent, with at least 6 micrograms obtained per sample. For every donor, flow cytometry on a PBMC aliquot measured the percentage of naive CD45RAhigh/CD27high T cells.

The sequenced sample consisted of blood. The rearranged segments are TRBV27 and TRBJ1-4; the D gene is possibly TRBD1, with 5 bases matching. The clonotype comes from a woman aged 70-85 years in good health. This receptor carries the CDR3 CASRRTGTLSEKLFF. The sequence in DNA is TGTGCCAGCAGACGAACCGGGACGCTTTCTGAAAAACTGTTTTTT.